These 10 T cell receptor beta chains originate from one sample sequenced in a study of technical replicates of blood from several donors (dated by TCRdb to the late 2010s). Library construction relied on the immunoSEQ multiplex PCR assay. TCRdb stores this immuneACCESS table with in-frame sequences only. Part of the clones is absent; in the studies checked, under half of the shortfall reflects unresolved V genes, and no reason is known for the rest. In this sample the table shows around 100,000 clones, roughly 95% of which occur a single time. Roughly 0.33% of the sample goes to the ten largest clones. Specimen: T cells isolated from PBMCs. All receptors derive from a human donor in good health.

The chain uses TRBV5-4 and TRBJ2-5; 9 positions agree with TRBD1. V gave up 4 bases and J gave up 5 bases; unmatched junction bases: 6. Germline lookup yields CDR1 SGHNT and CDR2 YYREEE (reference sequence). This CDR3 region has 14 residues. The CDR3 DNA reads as TGTGCCAGCAGCCATAACAGGGGGCAGGAGACCCAGTACTTC. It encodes CASSHNRGQETQYF.

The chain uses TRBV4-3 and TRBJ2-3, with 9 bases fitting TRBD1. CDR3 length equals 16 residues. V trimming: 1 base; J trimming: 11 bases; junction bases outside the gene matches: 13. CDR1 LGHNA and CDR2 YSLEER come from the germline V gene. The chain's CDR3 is CASSQGPFTGQGGQYF. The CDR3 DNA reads TGCGCCAGCAGCCAAGGGCCCTTCACGGGACAGGGAGGGCAGTATTTT.

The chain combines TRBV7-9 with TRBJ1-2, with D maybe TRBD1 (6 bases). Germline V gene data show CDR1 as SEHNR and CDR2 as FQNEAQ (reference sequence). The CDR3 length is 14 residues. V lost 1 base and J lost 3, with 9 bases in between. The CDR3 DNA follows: TGTGCCAGCAGCTTAGGGGGGGGCCACTATGGCTACACCTTC. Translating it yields CASSLGGGHYGYTF.

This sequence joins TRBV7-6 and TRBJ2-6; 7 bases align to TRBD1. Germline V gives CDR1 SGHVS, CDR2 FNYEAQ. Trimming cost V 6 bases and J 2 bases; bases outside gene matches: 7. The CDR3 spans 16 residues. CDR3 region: CASRPTGATGANVLTF. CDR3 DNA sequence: TGTGCCAGCAGACCTACAGGGGCGACTGGGGCCAACGTCCTGACTTTC. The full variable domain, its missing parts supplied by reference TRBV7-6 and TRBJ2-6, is GAGVSQSPRYKVTKRGQDVALRCDPISGHVSLYWYRQALGQGPEFLTYFNYEAQQDKSGLPNDRFSAERPEGSISTLTIQRTEQRDSAMYRCASRPTGATGANVLTFGAGSRLTVL.

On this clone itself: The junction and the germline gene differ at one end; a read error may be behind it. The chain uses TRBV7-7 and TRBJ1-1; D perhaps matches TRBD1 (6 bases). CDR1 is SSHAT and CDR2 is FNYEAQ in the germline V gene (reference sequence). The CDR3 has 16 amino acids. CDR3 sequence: CASSPGQLGTNTEAFF. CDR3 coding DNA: TGTGCTAGCAGCCCGGGACAATTGGGCACGAACACTGAAGCTTTCTTT.

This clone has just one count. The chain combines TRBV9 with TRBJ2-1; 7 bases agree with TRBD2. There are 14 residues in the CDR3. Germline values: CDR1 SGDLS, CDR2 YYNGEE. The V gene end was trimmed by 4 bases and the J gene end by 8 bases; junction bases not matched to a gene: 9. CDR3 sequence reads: CASSSPGTTDEQFF. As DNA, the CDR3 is TGTGCCAGCAGCAGTCCCGGGACTACCGATGAGCAGTTCTTC.

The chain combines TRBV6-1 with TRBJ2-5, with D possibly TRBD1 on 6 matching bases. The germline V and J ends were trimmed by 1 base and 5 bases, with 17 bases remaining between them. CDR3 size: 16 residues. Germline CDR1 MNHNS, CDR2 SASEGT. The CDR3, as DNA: TGTGCCAGCAGTGAAGGGGGGCGACGTGGTATTGAGACCCAGTACTTC. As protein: CASSEGGRRGIETQYF.

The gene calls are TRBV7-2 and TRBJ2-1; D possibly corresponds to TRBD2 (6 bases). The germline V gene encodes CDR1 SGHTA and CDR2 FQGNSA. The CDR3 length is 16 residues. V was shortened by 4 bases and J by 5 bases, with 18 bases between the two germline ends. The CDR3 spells CASSSQSSVPHNEQFF. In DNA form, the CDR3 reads TGTGCCAGCAGCTCTCAATCTAGCGTACCCCACAATGAGCAGTTCTTC.

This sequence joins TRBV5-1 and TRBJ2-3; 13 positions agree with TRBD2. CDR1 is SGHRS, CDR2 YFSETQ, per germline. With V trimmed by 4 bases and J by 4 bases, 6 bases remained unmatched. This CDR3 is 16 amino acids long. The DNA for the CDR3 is TGCGCCAGCAGCGATCCCGGGACTAGCGGGGCAGATACGCAGTATTTT. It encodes CASSDPGTSGADTQYF.

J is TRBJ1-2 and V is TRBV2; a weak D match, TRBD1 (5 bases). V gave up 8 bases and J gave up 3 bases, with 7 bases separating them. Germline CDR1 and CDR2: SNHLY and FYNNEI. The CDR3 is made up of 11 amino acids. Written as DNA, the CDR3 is TGTGCCAGCGGGGCAGACTATGGCTACACCTTC. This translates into CASGADYGYTF.